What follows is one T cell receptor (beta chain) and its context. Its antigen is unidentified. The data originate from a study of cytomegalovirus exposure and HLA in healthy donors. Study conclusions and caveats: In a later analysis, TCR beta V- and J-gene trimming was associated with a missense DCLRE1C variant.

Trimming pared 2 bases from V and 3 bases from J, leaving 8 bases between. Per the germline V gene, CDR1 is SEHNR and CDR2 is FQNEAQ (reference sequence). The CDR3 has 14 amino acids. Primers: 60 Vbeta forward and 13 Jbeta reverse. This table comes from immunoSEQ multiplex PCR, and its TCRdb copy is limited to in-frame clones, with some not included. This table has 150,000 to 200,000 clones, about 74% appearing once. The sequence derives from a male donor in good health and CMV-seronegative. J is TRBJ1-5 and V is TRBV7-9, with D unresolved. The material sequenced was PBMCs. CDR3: CASSLSQNNQPQHF. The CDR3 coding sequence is TGTGCCAGCAGCTTATCACAGAACAATCAGCCCCAGCATTTT.